The clone carrying this TCR beta chain was counted only a few times. Its matching antigen is unknown. These data come from a study of OX40 agonist ivuxolimab in advanced cancers. Across the study: Patients got intravenous ivuxolimab at 0.01 to 10 mg/kg every 2 weeks. Three patients showed partial responses: one hepatocellular carcinoma and two cutaneous melanoma cases. The study enrolled dose-escalation patients with hepatocellular carcinoma, melanoma, renal cell or head and neck cancer.

TCRdb's table, derived via immunoSEQ multiplex PCR, lists solely in-frame clones and lacks some. The data contain some 17,000 clones, over 75% of them singletons. General study results and limits: At 0.1 to 3.0 mg/kg and by week 6, CD4+ and CD8+ T cells in the blood had expanded clonally.

Germline CDR1 SGHNT, CDR2 YENEEA. Germline trimming cut 1 base from V and 4 bases from J; bases unmatched to any gene: 6. This CDR3 has 16 amino acids. The receptor comes from an adult with an advanced solid tumor such as melanoma, head and neck, liver or kidney cancer. The V and J genes are TRBV11-3 and TRBJ2-1, with TRBD2 matching over 8 bases. The starting material was CD4+ or CD8+ T cells sorted from blood, obtained in a trial of the OX40 agonist ivuxolimab. The CDR3 sequence is CASSLVPSGHYNEQFF. CDR3 bases: TGTGCCAGCAGCTTAGTCCCTAGCGGGCATTACAATGAGCAGTTCTTC.